This T cell receptor (beta chain) was sequenced during a study of shared clonotypes between healthy human individuals. The length of the CDR3 is 16 residues. Germline lookup yields CDR1 SGHDT and CDR2 YYEEEE. Trimming took 0 bases from V and 4 from J; bases not matched to a gene: 8. The assay was immunoSEQ multiplex PCR, and TCRdb's table has in-frame clones only and misses some. The table has about 1,900,000 clones, less than 95% seen once. CD45RO-negative cells were positively selected for CCR7, leaving out terminally differentiated effector memory CD45RA+ cells. This receptor was obtained from a young man in good health. The sequenced sample consisted of naive CD8+ T cells sorted from blood. V is TRBV5-6 and J is TRBJ2-5, with 8 positions matching TRBD1. The CDR3: CASSLAGIQGGETQYF. CDR3 nucleotides: TGTGCCAGCAGCTTGGCCGGGATACAGGGGGGAGAGACCCAGTACTTC. Full variable domain (missing parts from reference TRBV5-6 and TRBJ2-5): DAGVTQSPTHLIKTRGQQVTLRCSPKSGHDTVSWYQQALGQGPQFIFQYYEEEERQRGNFPDRFSGHQFPNYSSELNVNALLLGDSALYLCASSLAGIQGGETQYFGPGTRLLVL.